The 2 T cell receptor beta chains below all came from one sample that was sequenced in a study of human CD4 T cells and Enterobacteriaceae. Memory CD4+ T cells were sorted as all CD4+ cells except CD45RA+CCR7+CD95- naive cells, over 95% pure. Sequenced by immunoSEQ multiplex PCR; TCRdb stores in-frame clones only, minus some. The sample records fewer than 35,000 clones, 80% to 90% being singletons. Sequenced material: memory CD4+ T cells from blood. The source is a human donor in good health.

The chain joins TRBV6-1 to TRBJ1-5; possibly TRBD1 for D (5 bases). Germline assignment: CDR1 MNHNS and CDR2 SASEGT. The CDR3 is made up of 14 amino acids. The V and J ends lost 11 bases and 3 bases respectively, with 17 bases between them. CDR3 sequence (DNA): TGTGCCTCGATGGGGGGGACCCTCAATCAGCCCCAGCATTTT. It translates to CASMGGTLNQPQHF.

The chain uses TRBV7-3 and TRBJ2-7, with D possibly matching TRBD2 (6 bases). The germline V gene has CDR1 SGHTA and CDR2 FQGTGA. Trimming took 5 bases from V and 5 from J, leaving 16 bases between them. This CDR3 comprises 14 residues. The CDR3 DNA reads TGTGCCAGCAGCGTGACTAGTCTCTATGACGAGCAGTACTTC. It specifies CASSVTSLYDEQYF.